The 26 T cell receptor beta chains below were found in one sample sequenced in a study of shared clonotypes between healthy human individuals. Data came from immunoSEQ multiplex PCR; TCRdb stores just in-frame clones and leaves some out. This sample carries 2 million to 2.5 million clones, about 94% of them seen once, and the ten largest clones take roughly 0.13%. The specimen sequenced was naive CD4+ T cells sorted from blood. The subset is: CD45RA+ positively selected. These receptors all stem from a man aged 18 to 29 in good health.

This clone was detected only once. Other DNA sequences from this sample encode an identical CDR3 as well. CDR3 region: CASSLGQMNTGELFF. The CDR3 DNA follows: TGCGCCAGCAGCTTGGGGCAGATGAACACCGGGGAGCTGTTTTTT. This rearrangement joins TRBV5-1 to TRBJ2-2; D gene uncertain. The CDR3 has 15 residues. The V end was cut by 0 bases, the J end by 1 base, with 7 bases between. Germline loops: CDR1 SGHRS, CDR2 YFSETQ.

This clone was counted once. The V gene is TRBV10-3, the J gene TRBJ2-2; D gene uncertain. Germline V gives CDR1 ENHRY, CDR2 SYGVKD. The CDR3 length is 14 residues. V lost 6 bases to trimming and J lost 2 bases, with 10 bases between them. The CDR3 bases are TGTGCCATCAGCCTCAGTGGCAACACCGGGGAGCTGTTTTTT. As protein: CAISLSGNTGELFF.

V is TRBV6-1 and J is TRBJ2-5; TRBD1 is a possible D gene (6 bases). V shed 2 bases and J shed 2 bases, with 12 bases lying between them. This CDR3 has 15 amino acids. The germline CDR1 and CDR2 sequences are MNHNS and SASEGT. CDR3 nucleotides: TGTGCCAGCAGTGAATGGTCCAGGGGTCAAGAGACCCAGTACTTC. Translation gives CASSEWSRGQETQYF.

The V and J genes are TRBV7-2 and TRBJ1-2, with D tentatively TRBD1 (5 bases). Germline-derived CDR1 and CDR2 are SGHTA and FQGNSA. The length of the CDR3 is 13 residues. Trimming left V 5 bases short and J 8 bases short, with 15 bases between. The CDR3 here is CASSTREGLGYTF. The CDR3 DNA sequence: TGTGCCAGCAGCACTAGGGAGGGGCTGGGCTACACCTTC.

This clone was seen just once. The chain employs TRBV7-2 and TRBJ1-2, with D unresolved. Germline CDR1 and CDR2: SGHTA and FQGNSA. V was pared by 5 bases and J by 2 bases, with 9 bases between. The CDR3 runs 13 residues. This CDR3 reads CASSPRRNYGYTF. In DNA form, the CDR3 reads TGTGCCAGCAGCCCTCGACGGAACTATGGCTACACCTTC.

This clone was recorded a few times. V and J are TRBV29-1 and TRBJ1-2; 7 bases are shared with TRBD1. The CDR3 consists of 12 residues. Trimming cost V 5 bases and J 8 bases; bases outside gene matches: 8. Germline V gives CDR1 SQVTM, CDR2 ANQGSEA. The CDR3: CSVIDRVLGYTF. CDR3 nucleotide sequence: TGCAGCGTTATAGACAGGGTCTTAGGCTACACCTTC.

CDR3 nucleotide sequence: TGTGCCAGCAGTCCGACGGGCCTGGGAAATGAAAAACTGTTTTTT. Translation gives CASSPTGLGNEKLFF. The chain combines TRBV6-1 with TRBJ1-4; D not certain. The CDR3 has 15 residues. Germline V CDR1 and CDR2: MNHNS, SASEGT. V was clipped by 5 bases and J by 5 bases, with 15 bases between them.

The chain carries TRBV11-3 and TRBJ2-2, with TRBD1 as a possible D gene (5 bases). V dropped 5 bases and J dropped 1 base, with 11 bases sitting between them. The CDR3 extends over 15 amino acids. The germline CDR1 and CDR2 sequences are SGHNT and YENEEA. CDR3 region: CASSPGHWNTGELFF. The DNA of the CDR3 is TGTGCCAGCAGCCCCGGACATTGGAACACCGGGGAGCTGTTTTTT.

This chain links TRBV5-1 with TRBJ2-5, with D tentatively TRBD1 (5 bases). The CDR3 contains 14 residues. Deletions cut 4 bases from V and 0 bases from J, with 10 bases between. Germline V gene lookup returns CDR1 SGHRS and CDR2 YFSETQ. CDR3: CASSRRQYQETQYF. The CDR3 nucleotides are TGCGCCAGCAGCCGAAGACAGTACCAAGAGACCCAGTACTTC.

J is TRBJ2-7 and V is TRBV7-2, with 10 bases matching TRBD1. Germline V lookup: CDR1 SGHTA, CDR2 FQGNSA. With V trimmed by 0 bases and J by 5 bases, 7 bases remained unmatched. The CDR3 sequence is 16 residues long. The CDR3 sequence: CASSLAGGQGVNEQYF. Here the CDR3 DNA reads TGTGCCAGCAGCTTAGCGGGAGGACAGGGGGTAAACGAGCAGTACTTC.

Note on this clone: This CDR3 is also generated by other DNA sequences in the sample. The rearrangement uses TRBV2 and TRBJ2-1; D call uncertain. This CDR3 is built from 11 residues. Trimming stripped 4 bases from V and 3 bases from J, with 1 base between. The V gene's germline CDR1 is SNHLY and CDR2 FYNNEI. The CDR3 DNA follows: TGTGCCAGCAGTGGCTACAATGAGCAGTTCTTC. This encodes CASSGYNEQFF.

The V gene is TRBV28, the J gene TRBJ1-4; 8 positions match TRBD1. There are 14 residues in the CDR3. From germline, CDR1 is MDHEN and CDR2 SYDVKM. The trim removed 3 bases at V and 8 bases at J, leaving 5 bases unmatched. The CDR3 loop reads CASSFDRGGEKLFF. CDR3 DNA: TGTGCCAGCAGTTTCGACAGGGGTGGGGAAAAACTGTTTTTT.

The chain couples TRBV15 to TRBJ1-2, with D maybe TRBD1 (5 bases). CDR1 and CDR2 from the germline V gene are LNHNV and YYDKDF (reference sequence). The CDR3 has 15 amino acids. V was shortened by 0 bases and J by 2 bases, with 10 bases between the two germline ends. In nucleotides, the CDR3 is TGTGCCACCAGCAGAGACCTCTCAGGGAACTATGGCTACACCTTC. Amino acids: CATSRDLSGNYGYTF.

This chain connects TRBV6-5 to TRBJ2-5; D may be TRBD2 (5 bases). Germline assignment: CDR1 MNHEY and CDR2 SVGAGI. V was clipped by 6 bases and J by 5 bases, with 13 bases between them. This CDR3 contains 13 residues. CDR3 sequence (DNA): TGTGCCAGCAGCTGGACGGGGTCGGAGACCCAGTACTTC. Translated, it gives CASSWTGSETQYF.

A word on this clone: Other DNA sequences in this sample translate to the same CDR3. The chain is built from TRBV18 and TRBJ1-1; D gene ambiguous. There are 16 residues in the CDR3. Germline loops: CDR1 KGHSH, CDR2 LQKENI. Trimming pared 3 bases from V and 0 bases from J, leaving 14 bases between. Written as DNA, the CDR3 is TGTGCCAGCTCACCGCCGGCAGGCGGCATGAACACTGAAGCTTTCTTT. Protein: CASSPPAGGMNTEAFF.

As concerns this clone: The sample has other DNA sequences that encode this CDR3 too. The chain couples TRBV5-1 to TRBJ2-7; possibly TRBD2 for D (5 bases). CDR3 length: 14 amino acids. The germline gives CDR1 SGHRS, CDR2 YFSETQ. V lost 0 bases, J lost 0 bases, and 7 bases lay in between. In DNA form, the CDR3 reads TGCGCCAGCAGCTTGGCCGGAGGCTCCTACGAGCAGTACTTC. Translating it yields CASSLAGGSYEQYF.

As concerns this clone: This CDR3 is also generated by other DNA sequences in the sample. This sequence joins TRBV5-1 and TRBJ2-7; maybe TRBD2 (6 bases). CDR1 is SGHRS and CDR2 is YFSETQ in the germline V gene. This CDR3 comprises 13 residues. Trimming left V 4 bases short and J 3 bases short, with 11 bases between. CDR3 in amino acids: CASSRAGGYEQYF. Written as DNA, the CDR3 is TGCGCCAGCAGCCGTGCCGGGGGCTACGAGCAGTACTTC.

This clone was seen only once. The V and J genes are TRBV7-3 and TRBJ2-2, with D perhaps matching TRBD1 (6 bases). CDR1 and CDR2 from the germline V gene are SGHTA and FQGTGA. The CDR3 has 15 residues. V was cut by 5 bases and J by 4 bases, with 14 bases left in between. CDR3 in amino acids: CASSAGTLFTGELFF. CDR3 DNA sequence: TGTGCCAGCAGCGCTGGGACATTATTCACCGGGGAGCTGTTTTTT.

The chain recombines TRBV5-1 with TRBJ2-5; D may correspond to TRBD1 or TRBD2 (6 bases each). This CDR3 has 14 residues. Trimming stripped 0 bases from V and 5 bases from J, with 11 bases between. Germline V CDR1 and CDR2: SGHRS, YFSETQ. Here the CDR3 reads CASSLGRGAETQYF. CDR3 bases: TGCGCCAGCAGCTTGGGAAGGGGGGCCGAGACCCAGTACTTC.

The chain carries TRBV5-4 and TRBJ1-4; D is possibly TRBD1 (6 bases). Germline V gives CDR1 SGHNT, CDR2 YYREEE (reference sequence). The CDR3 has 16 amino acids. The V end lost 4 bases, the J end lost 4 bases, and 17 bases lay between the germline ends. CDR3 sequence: CASSPRGGAGNEKLFF. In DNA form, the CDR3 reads TGTGCCAGCAGCCCCCGGGGGGGGGCAGGTAATGAAAAACTGTTTTTT.

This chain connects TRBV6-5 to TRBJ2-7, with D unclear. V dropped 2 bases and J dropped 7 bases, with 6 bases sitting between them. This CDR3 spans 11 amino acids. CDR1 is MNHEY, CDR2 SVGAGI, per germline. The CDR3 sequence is CASSYRWEQYF. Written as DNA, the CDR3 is TGTGCCAGCAGTTACCGGTGGGAGCAGTACTTC.

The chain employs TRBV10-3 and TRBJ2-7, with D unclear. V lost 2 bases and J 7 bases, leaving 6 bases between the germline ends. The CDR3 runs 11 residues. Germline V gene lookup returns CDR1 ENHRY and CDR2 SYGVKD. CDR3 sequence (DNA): TGTGCCATCAGTGAGGCGTTGGAGCAGTACTTC. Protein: CAISEALEQYF.

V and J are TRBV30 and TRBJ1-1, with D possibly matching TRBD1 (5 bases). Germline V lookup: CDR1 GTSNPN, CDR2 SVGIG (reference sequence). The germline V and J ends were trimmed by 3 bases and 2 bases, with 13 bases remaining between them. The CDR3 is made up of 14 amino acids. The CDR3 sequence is CAWSLWGGNTEAFF. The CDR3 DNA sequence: TGTGCCTGGAGCTTATGGGGGGGTAACACTGAAGCTTTCTTT.

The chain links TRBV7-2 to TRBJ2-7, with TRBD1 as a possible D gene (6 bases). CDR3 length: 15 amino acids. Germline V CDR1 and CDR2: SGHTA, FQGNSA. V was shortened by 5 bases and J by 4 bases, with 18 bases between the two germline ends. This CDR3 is CASSRDRDKTYEQYF. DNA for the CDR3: TGTGCCAGCAGCCGAGACCGGGACAAGACATACGAGCAGTACTTC.

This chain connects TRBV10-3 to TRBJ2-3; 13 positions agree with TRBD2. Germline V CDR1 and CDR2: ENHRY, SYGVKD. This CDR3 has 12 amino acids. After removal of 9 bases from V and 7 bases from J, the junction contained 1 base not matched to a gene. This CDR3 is CAIGTSGNTQYF. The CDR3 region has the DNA TGTGCCATAGGGACTAGCGGGAATACGCAGTATTTT.

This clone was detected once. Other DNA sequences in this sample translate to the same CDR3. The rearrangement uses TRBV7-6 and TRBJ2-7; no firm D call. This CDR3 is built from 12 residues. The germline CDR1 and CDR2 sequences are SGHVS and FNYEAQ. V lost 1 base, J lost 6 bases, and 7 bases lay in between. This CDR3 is CASSLVGSEQYF. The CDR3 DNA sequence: TGTGCCAGCAGCTTAGTAGGGTCCGAGCAGTACTTC.